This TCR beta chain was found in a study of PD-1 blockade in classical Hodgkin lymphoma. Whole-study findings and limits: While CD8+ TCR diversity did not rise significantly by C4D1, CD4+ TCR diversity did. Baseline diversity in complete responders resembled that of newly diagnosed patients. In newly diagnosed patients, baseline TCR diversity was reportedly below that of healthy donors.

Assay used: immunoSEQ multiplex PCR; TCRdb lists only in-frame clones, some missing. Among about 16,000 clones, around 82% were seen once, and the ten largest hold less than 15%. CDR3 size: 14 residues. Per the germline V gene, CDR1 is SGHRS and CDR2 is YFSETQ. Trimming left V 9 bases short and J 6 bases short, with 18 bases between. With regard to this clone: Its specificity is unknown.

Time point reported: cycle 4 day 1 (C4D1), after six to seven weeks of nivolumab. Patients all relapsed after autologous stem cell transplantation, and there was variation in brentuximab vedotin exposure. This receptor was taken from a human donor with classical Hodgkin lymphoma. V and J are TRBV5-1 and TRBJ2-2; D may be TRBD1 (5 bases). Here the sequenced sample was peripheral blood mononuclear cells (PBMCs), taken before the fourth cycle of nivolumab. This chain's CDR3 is CATSNQGEAGELFF. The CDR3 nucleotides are TGCGCCACCTCAAACCAAGGGGAAGCCGGGGAGCTGTTTTTT.